The rows below give T cell receptor beta chains drawn from one sample of a study of blood T cell repertoires in COVID-19. Profiling relied on immunoSEQ multiplex PCR, and the TCRdb table lists in-frame clones only, not all of them. The sample holds over 150,000 clones, 85% to 90% seen once. Specimen: peripheral blood. The receptors derive from a man in his 70s with active or convalescent COVID-19. Each CDR3 is given with its conserved first and last residue. D genes are given only for firm matches. Size is stated for part of the rows, as once, few or many counts, or as a class when the clone is expanded.

TGTGCCAGCAGCGTAGTCAGCGGCTTGAACACCGGGGAGCTGTTTTTT	CASSVVSGLNTGELFF	TRBJ2-2	TRBV9	.	.
TGCGCCAGCAGCCTTGACAGGGAAGGTGGCTACACCTTC	CASSLDREGGYTF	TRBJ1-2	TRBV5-1	once	TRBD1
TGTGCCTGCCCCCGGGACACCTATAATTCACCCCTCCACTTT	CACPRDTYNSPLHF	TRBJ1-6	TRBV30	.	.
TGTGCCAGCAGCTTAAGGGCAGGGGCAGCTTTCTTT	CASSLRAGAAFF	TRBJ1-1	TRBV7-2	once	.
TGCGCCAGCAGCCAACGACAGGGCTTCGGGGGCAATGAGCAGTTCTTC	CASSQRQGFGGNEQFF	TRBJ2-1	TRBV4-3	.	.
TGTGCCAGCAGTTACCTGACAGCAAACTATGGCTACACCTTC	CASSYLTANYGYTF	TRBJ1-2	TRBV6-5	once	.
TGTGCCAGCAGTTACGGGACAGCGATCTATGGCTACACCTTC	CASSYGTAIYGYTF	TRBJ1-2	TRBV6-2/TRBV6-3	.	TRBD1
TGTGCCAGCAGGGTCCAGACGGGGGGATACACTGAAGCTTTCTTT	CASRVQTGGYTEAFF	TRBJ1-1	TRBV2	.	.
TGTGCCAGCAGTCGTCCGGGGACAAAAGTCTATGGCTACACCTTC	CASSRPGTKVYGYTF	TRBJ1-2	TRBV5-6	once	.
TGCGCCAGCAGCAGCACTAGATACACTGAAGCTTTCTTT	CASSSTRYTEAFF	TRBJ1-1	TRBV5-1	.	.
TGTGCCTGGAGTGGGGACAGGGGGCTCGGTCAGCCCCAGCATTTT	CAWSGDRGLGQPQHF	TRBJ1-5	TRBV30	.	TRBD1
TGTGCCAGCAGTGAAGCTCGGGGGGAGGGGAGAGGAAGCACTGAAGCTTTCTTT	CASSEARGEGRGSTEAFF	TRBJ1-1	TRBV6-1	.	.
TGTGCCAGCAGCCCCTACCACTTAGGACAGGGGAATGAGCAGTTCTTC	CASSPYHLGQGNEQFF	TRBJ2-1	TRBV7-2	.	TRBD1
TGTGCCAGCAGCCACGGGACTAGTGGGGAGCTGTTTTTT	CASSHGTSGELFF	TRBJ2-2	TRBV3-1/TRBV3-2	.	TRBD2
TGTGCCAGTACCCCCAGCGGCCCCAACTATGGCTACACCTTC	CASTPSGPNYGYTF	TRBJ1-2	TRBV19	.	.
TGTGCCAGCAGGCCGGGACAGCACTACACTGAAGCTTTCTTT	CASRPGQHYTEAFF	TRBJ1-1	TRBV2	.	TRBD1
TGTGCCAGCAGGGGCGCGGGGGACACTGAAGCTTTCTTT	CASRGAGDTEAFF	TRBJ1-1	TRBV28	.	.
TGTGCCAGCAGCTTATCCCCCAGGGGGACAACTAATGAAAAACTGTTTTTT	CASSLSPRGTTNEKLFF	TRBJ1-4	TRBV7-8	.	TRBD1
TGTGCCAGCAGCTTACAGGCCCTGAACACTGAAGCTTTCTTT	CASSLQALNTEAFF	TRBJ1-1	TRBV7-2	.	.
TGTGCCAGCAGAAAAATCTCAGGGGGCGGGCAAGGCAATGAGCAGTTCTTC	CASRKISGGGQGNEQFF	TRBJ2-1	TRBV3-1/TRBV3-2	.	TRBD1
TGCGCCAGCAGCTTGGGACAGGGTCAAGAGACCCAGTACTTC	CASSLGQGQETQYF	TRBJ2-5	TRBV5-1	few	TRBD1
TGTGCCAGCTCACGGGGGGGACCTTCAAACAATGAGCAGTTCTTC	CASSRGGPSNNEQFF	TRBJ2-1	TRBV18	few	TRBD2
TGTGCCAGCAGCATGGACAGGGTGAGCTCTGGAAACACCATATATTTT	CASSMDRVSSGNTIYF	TRBJ1-3	TRBV5-4	.	TRBD1
TGTGCCAGCAGCCTCGGGAGTCAGGGTCCGGGCTACACCTTC	CASSLGSQGPGYTF	TRBJ1-2	TRBV27	.	.
TGTGCCAGCAGTTTACCCACGGACAGGGGGCGATGGTATGGCTACACCTTC	CASSLPTDRGRWYGYTF	TRBJ1-2	TRBV28	.	TRBD1
TGCGCCAGCAGCCCCGGGACAGGCATCTATGGCTACACCTTC	CASSPGTGIYGYTF	TRBJ1-2	TRBV5-1	.	TRBD1
TGTGCCAGCAGTTACACAGGGGGGAGGAACGAGCAGTACTTC	CASSYTGGRNEQYF	TRBJ2-7	TRBV6-5	.	TRBD1
TGTGCCAGCAGCTCGACAGGGCTAAATTCACCCCTCCACTTT	CASSSTGLNSPLHF	TRBJ1-6	TRBV7-3	.	TRBD1
TGTGCCAGTAGTATCGGACTGTACATGGATACGCAGTATTTT	CASSIGLYMDTQYF	TRBJ2-3	TRBV19	.	.
TGTGCCAGCAGCCAATCAGGGGGCGCGACAGGGGTCTATGGCTACACCTTC	CASSQSGGATGVYGYTF	TRBJ1-2	TRBV7-3	.	TRBD1
TGTGCCAGCAGTCCTCGCGGCAGCACAGATACGCAGTATTTT	CASSPRGSTDTQYF	TRBJ2-3	TRBV11-3	.	.
TGTGCCAGCAGCCGCACACTTAACAGGGATCCAGGGCAGTACTTC	CASSRTLNRDPGQYF	TRBJ2-7	TRBV6-6	.	.
TGTGCCAGCAGGGACAACGGACGGGGCTACACCTTC	CASRDNGRGYTF	TRBJ1-2	TRBV5-8	.	.
TGTGCCTGGACCAGGGCAACTAATGAAAAACTGTTTTTT	CAWTRATNEKLFF	TRBJ1-4	TRBV30	.	.